These T cell receptor beta chains were read from a single sample in a study of cytomegalovirus exposure and HLA in healthy donors. Method: immunoSEQ multiplex PCR; TCRdb's copy keeps in-frame clones and lacks some. The sample contains hundreds of thousands of clones, about 75% of which appear only once. Input material: PBMCs. The receptors originated from a man in his late teens or twenties in good health and CMV-seronegative. CDR3s leave out the opening cysteine and the closing phenylalanine or tryptophan.

j_call	cdr3_length	v_call	cdr3_aa
TRBJ1-1	11	TRBV28	ASSRRHYTEAF
TRBJ1-2	11	TRBV7-9	ASRPVGREGYT
TRBJ2-7	11	TRBV18	ASSRGQEGEQY
TRBJ1-2	12	TRBV19	ASTKGTGGYGYT
TRBJ1-1	11	TRBV30	AWSPPGGIEAF
TRBJ2-1	10	TRBV7-2	ASSLRGNEQF
TRBJ1-4	12	TRBV5-1	ASRRGIRNEKLF
TRBJ2-7	13	TRBV9	ASSVGGDTYYEQY
TRBJ2-1	12	TRBV19	ASSIGTVYNEQF
TRBJ2-7	15	TRBV4-3	ASSQDLSYTGAYEQY